These 31 T cell receptor beta chains originate from one sample sequenced in a study of blood T cells in healthy people across ages. The authors ran a second PCR of roughly 7 to 11 cycles using a sample-barcoded 5' primer and a J-beta primer mix. One entry per CDR3 protein, called by TCRdb with MiXCR from the 5' RACE reads. The top ten clones hold 10% to 15% of a sample with under 850,000 distinct CDR3 sequences, 35% to 40% of them seen once. Source material: blood. Receptors originate from a man younger than 30 in good health.

The CDR3 nucleotides read TGTGCCAGCAGCGTAGAGGGGGAAGGGAGATTGAACACTGAAGCTTTCTTT. Translation: CASSVEGEGRLNTEAFF. The chain links TRBV9 to TRBJ1-1, with a tentative D call TRBD1 (6 bases). Germline CDR1 reads SGDLS; CDR2 reads YYNGEE. V gave up 0 bases and J gave up 0 bases, with 15 bases separating them. There are 17 residues in the CDR3.

There are many counts of this clonotype. This chain uses TRBV12-3 or TRBV12-4 with TRBJ2-5; a weak D match, TRBD1 (6 bases). This CDR3 region has 15 residues. Trimming removed 10 bases at V and 2 bases at J, with 20 bases between. The CDR3 spells CATGPGTGIQETQYF. The DNA of the CDR3 is TGTGCCACCGGTCCGGGAACAGGGATACAAGAGACCCAGTACTTC.

Details on this clonotype: Just one base apart from a much larger clone, this may be a read error. The CDR3 is CSAGRLAGRQETRYF. The CDR3 bases are TGCAGTGCTGGCCGACTAGCGGGGCGACAAGAGACCCGGTACTTC. The rearrangement joins TRBV20-1 to TRBJ2-5; 11 bases are shared with TRBD2. This CDR3 contains 15 residues. CDR1 is DFQATT and CDR2 is SNEGSKA in the germline V gene (reference sequence).

This chain uses TRBV3-1 with TRBJ1-1; D is uncertain. This CDR3 is built from 13 residues. Trimming cost V 3 bases and J 6 bases, with 11 bases left between them. Germline lookup yields CDR1 LGHDT and CDR2 YNNKEL (reference sequence). The CDR3 reads CASSQPGSAEAFF. The DNA for the CDR3 is TGTGCCAGCAGCCAGCCGGGAAGCGCTGAAGCTTTCTTT.

As regards this clonotype: This may come from a read error, since a much larger clone is one base off. The V gene is TRBV20-1, the J gene TRBJ1-2; 8 bases line up with TRBD1. From germline, CDR1 is DFQATT and CDR2 SNEGSKA (reference sequence). With V trimmed by 4 bases and J by 6 bases, 10 bases remained unmatched. The CDR3 consists of 14 residues. CDR3 region: CSATQQGDADGYTF. The CDR3 DNA reads TGCAGTGCTACCCAACAGGGGGACGCCGATGGCTACACCTTC.

This clonotype was seen a few times. This CDR3 is CASSKGSISGANVLTF. CDR3 DNA: TGTGCCAGCAGCAAAGGGTCCATCTCTGGGGCCAACGTCCTGACTTTC. This chain connects TRBV21-1 to TRBJ2-6. TRBV21-1 is described as a pseudogene. This CDR3 region has 16 residues.

The V and J genes are TRBV20-1 and TRBJ1-6; no clear D gene. This CDR3 is built from 15 residues. V lost 3 bases and J lost 2, with 11 bases in between. Germline assignment: CDR1 DFQATT and CDR2 SNEGSKA (reference sequence). CDR3 residues: CSARSSGPYNSPLHF. The CDR3 nucleotides read TGCAGTGCTAGGTCTAGTGGCCCCTATAATTCACCCCTCCACTTT.

This clonotype was found a few times. This sequence joins TRBV12-3 or TRBV12-4 and TRBJ1-2; possibly TRBD1 for D (5 bases). Trimming pared 6 bases from V and 8 bases from J, leaving 16 bases between. This CDR3 comprises 13 residues. CDR3 nucleotides: TGTGCCAGCAGCTATGGGGCAGGGCAAGGCTACACCTTC. Residues: CASSYGAGQGYTF.

The CDR3 spells CASTYLRDRHYGYTF. The CDR3 bases are TGTGCCAGCACCTACCTTCGGGACAGGCACTATGGCTACACCTTC. The rearrangement links TRBV6-5 to TRBJ1-2; 8 positions match TRBD1. The germline gives CDR1 MNHEY, CDR2 SVGAGI. The CDR3 is 15 amino acids. V lost 7 bases, J lost 3 bases, and 10 bases stayed unmatched.

This clonotype was seen a few times. The chain recombines TRBV15 with TRBJ2-3; D not resolved. CDR3 size: 14 residues. Trimming took 0 bases from V and 5 from J, leaving 9 bases between them. Germline V gives CDR1 LNHNV, CDR2 YYDKDF (reference sequence). CDR3 protein: CATSRENARDTQYF. In nucleotides, the CDR3 is TGTGCCACCAGCAGAGAAAATGCGAGAGATACGCAGTATTTT.

This clonotype was seen a handful of times. The chain links TRBV28 to TRBJ2-1; D is unclear. The CDR3 totals 12 residues. V was cut by 3 bases and J by 12 bases, with 12 bases left in between. Germline assignment: CDR1 MDHEN and CDR2 SYDVKM. The CDR3 loop reads CASSFSDRTQFF. For the CDR3, the DNA is TGTGCCAGCAGTTTCTCGGACCGTACGCAGTTCTTC.

In this sample, this clonotype turned up a few times. The V gene is TRBV7-6, the J gene TRBJ2-7; either TRBD1 or TRBD2 may supply D (5 bases each). Trimming removed 0 bases from V and 4 bases from J, with 25 bases in between. This CDR3 region has 19 residues. The germline V gene encodes CDR1 SGHVS and CDR2 FNYEAQ. The CDR3, as DNA: TGTGCCAGCAGCTTAGCCATTCCTACGGGGTCAGGGAAAGTTTACGAGCAGTACTTC. This translates into CASSLAIPTGSGKVYEQYF.

Note on this clonotype: At one end, the junction sequence differs from germline, possibly due to a read error. The chain carries TRBV6-5 and TRBJ2-7; TRBD1 or TRBD2 may be the D gene (6 bases each). Germline CDR1 MNHEY, CDR2 SVGAGI. There are 17 residues in the CDR3. In nucleotides, the CDR3 is TGTACCAGCAGTTACTCGTCGGGGGCAGCCAGCTCCTACGAGCAGTACTTC. Its protein product is CTSSYSSGAASSYEQYF.

Points on this clonotype: This may be a read error, as it is one base from a much larger clone. The chain links TRBV4-3 to TRBJ2-5; maybe TRBD2 (5 bases). The J call is uncertain, as TRBJ2-7 better fits the DNA end. Germline lookup yields CDR1 LGHNA and CDR2 YSLEER. This CDR3 spans 15 amino acids. DNA of the CDR3: TGCGCCAGCAGCCAAGAGAGGGCGGAGACCTGCGAGCAGTACTTC. Amino acids: CASSQERAETCEQYF.

This clonotype was seen at least ten times. The CDR3 bases are TGTGCCAGCAGTTACTCCCCCCGGGGGCCCTACGAGCAGTACTTC. It is translated as CASSYSPRGPYEQYF. The gene calls are TRBV6-5 and TRBJ2-7; the D gene could be TRBD1 or TRBD2 (6 bases each). The CDR3 runs 15 residues. V was shortened by 0 bases and J by 2 bases, with 11 bases between the two germline ends. Germline-derived CDR1 and CDR2 are MNHEY and SVGAGI.

This clonotype was recorded at least ten times. This chain links TRBV6-5 with TRBJ2-3; unclear D gene. Trimming cost V 0 bases and J 1 base, with 8 bases left between them. Germline V gives CDR1 MNHEY, CDR2 SVGAGI. The CDR3 consists of 15 residues. The CDR3 here is CASSYSGARTDTQYF. The CDR3 coding sequence is TGTGCCAGCAGTTACTCGGGCGCTCGCACAGATACGCAGTATTTT.

This clonotype was observed at least ten times. J is TRBJ2-5 and V is TRBV12-3 or TRBV12-4; 10 bases align to TRBD1. The CDR3 is 14 residues long. J gave up 3 bases and V 6 bases, and 4 bases lay outside the gene matches. The CDR3 coding sequence is TGTGCCAGCAGCCCGACAGGGGGCAAAGAGACCCAGTACTTC. Residues: CASSPTGGKETQYF.

This clonotype was seen only a few times. This rearrangement joins TRBV19 to TRBJ2-1; a possible D gene is TRBD2 (8 bases). The V gene's germline CDR1 is LNHDA and CDR2 SQIVND (reference sequence). The CDR3 consists of 16 residues. Deletions cut 0 bases from V and 11 bases from J, with 20 bases between. This CDR3 is CASSIDREGARNKQFF. CDR3 in DNA: TGTGCCAGTAGTATAGATCGGGAGGGGGCTCGGAATAAGCAGTTCTTC.

The CDR3 protein is CASSLRPEAFF. In DNA form, the CDR3 reads TGTGCCAGCAGTCTTAGACCTGAAGCTTTCTTT. V gene TRBV6-6 combines with J gene TRBJ1-1; no definite D call. V dropped 5 bases and J dropped 6 bases, with 7 bases sitting between them. This CDR3 has 11 residues. Germline CDR1 is MNHNY and CDR2 is SVGAGI (reference sequence).

V is TRBV6-9 and J is TRBJ2-1; D gene uncertain. The CDR3 spans 15 residues. The germline V gene has CDR1 MNHGY and CDR2 SVAAGI. Deletions cut 6 bases from V and 2 bases from J, with 14 bases between. The CDR3 DNA reads as TGTGCCAGCAGGATTTATTCATTTACCTACAATGAGCAGTTCTTC. The encoded protein is CASRIYSFTYNEQFF.

The V and J genes are TRBV20-1 and TRBJ2-1; 11 bases are a match to TRBD2. CDR1 is DFQATT and CDR2 is SNEGSKA in the germline V gene (reference sequence). The CDR3 runs to 16 residues. After removal of 3 bases from V and 8 bases from J, the junction contained 12 bases not matched to a gene. CDR3 residues: CSARGSGGGSLDEQFF. CDR3 sequence (DNA): TGCAGTGCTAGGGGTAGCGGGGGGGGCAGTTTGGATGAGCAGTTCTTC.

The sample holds a few counts of this clonotype. This chain connects TRBV2 to TRBJ2-1, with 7 bases fitting TRBD2. J gave up 10 bases and V 4 bases, and 4 bases lay outside the gene matches. This CDR3 has 12 amino acids. Per germline, CDR1 SNHLY and CDR2 FYNNEI. The CDR3 sequence: CASSAAGPEQFF. The CDR3 nucleotides are TGTGCCAGCAGTGCAGCGGGACCCGAGCAGTTCTTC.

This rearrangement joins TRBV4-1 to TRBJ1-5, with D possibly TRBD1 on 5 matching bases. Germline lookup yields CDR1 MGHRA and CDR2 YSYEKL. The CDR3 is made up of 14 amino acids. The ends were cut back, 3 bases at V and 6 bases at J, with 12 bases in the middle. The CDR3 sequence is CASSQNPGPQPQHF. Written as DNA, the CDR3 is TGCGCCAGCAGCCAGAATCCGGGACCTCAGCCCCAGCATTTT.

CDR3 residues: CSARFSGASGEQYF. Here the CDR3 DNA reads TGCAGTGCTAGATTTAGCGGGGCCTCTGGAGAGCAGTACTTC. The rearrangement joins TRBV20-1 to TRBJ2-4; 8 nucleotides line up with TRBD2. V was pared by 2 bases and J by 13 bases, with 13 bases of the junction left unmatched. From germline, CDR1 is DFQATT and CDR2 SNEGSKA (reference sequence). This CDR3 has 14 residues.

This chain connects TRBV7-3 to TRBJ2-3; D ambiguous. The CDR3 length is 14 residues. V was pared by 5 bases and J by 0 bases, with 9 bases between. Germline CDR1 reads SGHTA; CDR2 reads FQGTGA. The CDR3 DNA reads as TGTGCCAGCAGCCTCTTGCCTAGCACAGATACGCAGTATTTT. It translates to CASSLLPSTDTQYF.

This clonotype was counted a few times. This chain uses TRBV27 with TRBJ2-3; D possibly corresponds to TRBD1 (6 bases). Germline CDR1 MNHEY, CDR2 SMNVEV (reference sequence). V shed 5 bases and J shed 0 bases, with 15 bases lying between them. The CDR3 length is 16 residues. CDR3 nucleotides: TGTGCCAGCAGTCCCTGGACAGACTCTAGCACAGATACGCAGTATTTT. This gives the protein CASSPWTDSSTDTQYF.

This chain links TRBV7-9 with TRBJ2-3; 9 positions agree with TRBD2. This CDR3 is 16 amino acids long. Germline CDR1 is SEHNR and CDR2 is FQNEAQ (reference sequence). Trimming cost V 4 bases and J 2 bases; bases outside gene matches: 7. This chain's CDR3 is CASSSLAGKITDTQYF. CDR3 sequence (DNA): TGTGCCAGCAGCTCACTAGCGGGCAAAATCACAGATACGCAGTATTTT.

This clonotype came up many times. The chain carries TRBV2 and TRBJ2-3, with D maybe TRBD1 (5 bases). This CDR3 contains 14 residues. V lost 0 bases and J 2 bases, leaving 6 bases between the germline ends. Per the germline V gene, CDR1 is SNHLY and CDR2 is FYNNEI. This CDR3 reads CASSEAGPTDTQYF. DNA for the CDR3: TGTGCCAGCAGTGAAGCGGGGCCCACAGATACGCAGTATTTT.

This clonotype was found many times. The chain is built from TRBV12-3 or TRBV12-4 and TRBJ1-5; D uncertain. This CDR3 spans 13 amino acids. V lost 2 bases and J lost 4, with 6 bases in between. The CDR3 DNA reads TGTGCCAGCAGTTTATCCCTTAATCAGCCCCAGCATTTT. This encodes CASSLSLNQPQHF.

The V call is TRBV12-3 or TRBV12-4, the J call TRBJ2-4; 9 bases agree with TRBD1. With V trimmed by 6 bases and J by 1 base, 16 bases remained unmatched. This CDR3 region has 19 residues. For the CDR3, the DNA is TGTGCCAGCAGGCCCGGGACAGGGCCTAATAGTGGGGCCAAAAACATTCAGTACTTC. This codes for CASRPGTGPNSGAKNIQYF.

This clonotype showed up just a few times. DNA for the CDR3: TGTGCCAGCAGCCAAGAAGATGGTGCAACTAATGAAAAACTGTTTTTT. It yields the protein CASSQEDGATNEKLFF. The chain is built from TRBV3-1 and TRBJ1-4; D remains unclear. V was pared by 0 bases and J by 0 bases, with 8 bases between. CDR1 and CDR2 (germline): LGHDT, YNNKEL (reference sequence). The length of the CDR3 is 16 residues.